A selection of T cell receptor beta chains follows, all from one sample in a study of T cells after yellow fever vaccination. Via MiXCR, TCRdb re-called the 5' RACE reads, giving one row per CDR3 protein. Altogether just under 600,000 distinct CDR3 sequences are present, less than 15% being singletons, with the ten largest covering 11% to 15%. The sample consisted of PBMCs, taken on the day of the yellow fever booster vaccination. Receptor source: a man younger than 40 who received the YFV17D yellow fever vaccine. The CDR3 runs from the conserved cysteine through the conserved F or W. Each record gives: clone size, D gene, V gene, J gene, CDR3 DNA, CDR3 protein. The D gene is left open where the match is weak. Clone size is not always given. Where it is, it says once, few, many or a class for expanded clones.

clone_size: few; d_call: -; v_call: TRBV20-1; j_call: TRBJ2-5; cdr3_nt: TGCAGTGCTAGAGATAAGAAAGAAGCAAAACAAGAGACCCAGTACTTC; cdr3_aa: CSARDKKEAKQETQYF
clone_size: -; d_call: -; v_call: TRBV30; j_call: TRBJ1-1; cdr3_nt: TGTGCCTGGAGAGGGGGACGGCCCCGGCCAAGGGCTGAAGCTTTCTTT; cdr3_aa: CAWRGGRPRPRAEAFF
clone_size: many; d_call: TRBD1; v_call: TRBV12-3/TRBV12-4; j_call: TRBJ1-1; cdr3_nt: TGTGCCAGCAGACGGGACAGCCTGAACACTGAAGCTTTCTTT; cdr3_aa: CASRRDSLNTEAFF
clone_size: few; d_call: TRBD1; v_call: TRBV20-1; j_call: TRBJ2-3; cdr3_nt: TGCAGTGCTCAAGGACAGGGAGGCACAGATACGCAGTATTTT; cdr3_aa: CSAQGQGGTDTQYF
clone_size: few; d_call: -; v_call: TRBV7-9; j_call: TRBJ2-1; cdr3_nt: TGTGCCAGCAGCCCCGGTGGTCTCAATGAGCAGTTCTTC; cdr3_aa: CASSPGGLNEQFF
clone_size: few; d_call: TRBD2; v_call: TRBV18; j_call: TRBJ2-7; cdr3_nt: TGTGCCAGCTCACCACTTGTTCGCGGGAGGGCCAACGAGCAGTACTTC; cdr3_aa: CASSPLVRGRANEQYF
clone_size: few; d_call: TRBD1; v_call: TRBV29-1; j_call: TRBJ1-2; cdr3_nt: TGCAGCGTTGCGGCCGGGACAGACTATGGCTACACCTTC; cdr3_aa: CSVAAGTDYGYTF
clone_size: -; d_call: -; v_call: TRBV10-2; j_call: TRBJ1-1; cdr3_nt: TGCGCCAGCCGACAGATCCACACTGAAGCTTTCTTT; cdr3_aa: CASRQIHTEAFF
clone_size: few; d_call: -; v_call: TRBV7-2; j_call: TRBJ2-5; cdr3_nt: TGTGCCAGCAGCCGTAGCAGGGTGTCTGGCGAGACCCAGTACTTC; cdr3_aa: CASSRSRVSGETQYF
clone_size: few; d_call: -; v_call: TRBV7-2; j_call: TRBJ2-5; cdr3_nt: TGTGCCAGCAGCTTAGCGCGACAGAGACAAGAGACCCAGTACTTC; cdr3_aa: CASSLARQRQETQYF
clone_size: -; d_call: TRBD2; v_call: TRBV20-1; j_call: TRBJ2-5; cdr3_nt: TGCAGTGCTAGAGTATCGGGGGGGCTCGGCGAGACCCAGTACTTC; cdr3_aa: CSARVSGGLGETQYF
clone_size: few; d_call: TRBD1; v_call: TRBV29-1; j_call: TRBJ2-3; cdr3_nt: TGCAGCGAGGGGACAGGGGGAACGTTGGGTACGCAGTATTTT; cdr3_aa: CSEGTGGTLGTQYF
clone_size: -; d_call: -; v_call: TRBV18; j_call: TRBJ2-4; cdr3_nt: TGTGCCAGCTCAACGAAAGGGCCCCCAAACATTCAGTACTTC; cdr3_aa: CASSTKGPPNIQYF
clone_size: -; d_call: TRBD2; v_call: TRBV20-1; j_call: TRBJ2-7; cdr3_nt: TGCAGTGCTGGGGGGACTAGCCTCAACACCTACGAGCAGTACTTC; cdr3_aa: CSAGGTSLNTYEQYF
clone_size: few; d_call: -; v_call: TRBV7-9; j_call: TRBJ2-6; cdr3_nt: TGTGCCAGCACCTGGGGCACAGGGAATGGGGCCAACGTCCTGACTTTC; cdr3_aa: CASTWGTGNGANVLTF
clone_size: few; d_call: -; v_call: TRBV24-1; j_call: TRBJ2-1; cdr3_nt: TGTGCCACCAGTGAGGGGGGGCGGAATTACAATGAGCAGTTCTTC; cdr3_aa: CATSEGGRNYNEQFF
clone_size: -; d_call: TRBD1; v_call: TRBV19; j_call: TRBJ2-7; cdr3_nt: TGTGCCAGTAGTATAGATCATAGGACAGGGTTCGCCGAGCAGTACTTC; cdr3_aa: CASSIDHRTGFAEQYF
clone_size: many; d_call: TRBD2; v_call: TRBV20-1; j_call: TRBJ2-1; cdr3_nt: TGCAGTGCTAGCGGACTAGCGGGAGGGCCGGGCTCCTACAATGAGCAGTTCTTC; cdr3_aa: CSASGLAGGPGSYNEQFF
clone_size: -; d_call: TRBD1; v_call: TRBV9; j_call: TRBJ2-4; cdr3_nt: TGTGCCAGCAGCGTAGGGCCCGGGACAGGGCTAGCCAAAAACATTCAGTACTTC; cdr3_aa: CASSVGPGTGLAKNIQYF
clone_size: few; d_call: -; v_call: TRBV28; j_call: TRBJ2-7; cdr3_nt: TGTGCCAGCAGTTTCTTGGACATCTCCTACGAGCAGTACTTC; cdr3_aa: CASSFLDISYEQYF
clone_size: -; d_call: TRBD2; v_call: TRBV6-1; j_call: TRBJ2-1; cdr3_nt: TGTGCCAGCAGCCCCGAAAGCGGGAGAGTTTTTAATGAGCAGTTCTTC; cdr3_aa: CASSPESGRVFNEQFF
clone_size: -; d_call: -; v_call: TRBV4-3; j_call: TRBJ2-6; cdr3_nt: TGCGCCAGCAGCCATCTTGCGTCAGGGTGGTCTGGGGCCAACGTCCTGACTTTC; cdr3_aa: CASSHLASGWSGANVLTF
clone_size: few; d_call: TRBD2; v_call: TRBV6-2/TRBV6-3; j_call: TRBJ2-1; cdr3_nt: TGTGCCAGCAGTTACTCCGGCGAGGGGAGGGAGTTCTTC; cdr3_aa: CASSYSGEGREFF
clone_size: -; d_call: TRBD2; v_call: TRBV18; j_call: TRBJ2-1; cdr3_nt: TGTGCCAGCTCACCACCGCCCGGGACTAGCGGTTACAATGAGCAGTTCTTC; cdr3_aa: CASSPPPGTSGYNEQFF
clone_size: few; d_call: TRBD1; v_call: TRBV7-9; j_call: TRBJ2-7; cdr3_nt: TGTGCCAGCAGCCCTGCAGAGGACAGGGCGGCCGAGCAGTACTTC; cdr3_aa: CASSPAEDRAAEQYF
clone_size: few; d_call: TRBD2; v_call: TRBV19; j_call: TRBJ2-2; cdr3_nt: TGTGCCAGTACAAAACAATGGACTAGCGGTTACACCGGGGAGCTGTTTTTT; cdr3_aa: CASTKQWTSGYTGELFF
clone_size: -; d_call: TRBD2; v_call: TRBV6-2/TRBV6-3; j_call: TRBJ2-1; cdr3_nt: TGTGCCAGGGAAGCGGGAATGCACTACAATGAGCAGTTCTTC; cdr3_aa: CAREAGMHYNEQFF
clone_size: -; d_call: -; v_call: TRBV7-8; j_call: TRBJ2-1; cdr3_nt: TGTGCCAGCACCGGATACAGGGAGGGTCGTTGGGATGAGCAGTTCTTC; cdr3_aa: CASTGYREGRWDEQFF